This is a list of T cell receptor beta chains from one sample in a study of Graves' ophthalmopathy and Graves' hyperthyroidism. TCRdb itself ran the multiplex PCR reads through MiXCR, one entry per CDR3 protein. The data show about 14,000 distinct CDR3 sequences, about half seen once. Sequencing input: peripheral blood. Receptor source: a woman in her 30s with Graves' ophthalmopathy. Both conserved end residues are part of each CDR3. D genes are given only for firm matches. The size of a clone is reported for some rows only, either as once, few or many, or as a class for expanded clones.

>TRBV5-1|13|TRBJ2-7|-|-
TGCGCCAGCAGCTTGGGGCAGTTGGCCGAGCAGTACTTC
CASSLGQLAEQYF
>TRBV3-1|16|TRBJ2-1|-|many
TGTGCCAGCAGCCAACTTGACTCCCCCTCCTACAATGAGCAGTTCTTC
CASSQLDSPSYNEQFF
>TRBV20-1|13|TRBJ2-5|TRBD2|once
TGCAGTGCTAGAGGGACTAGCAGAGAGACCCAGTACTTC
CSARGTSRETQYF
>TRBV7-3|14|TRBJ2-5|TRBD2|-
TGTGCCAGCAGCTTAGGGGGAGGGCCGGAGACCCAGTACTTC
CASSLGGGPETQYF
>TRBV2|14|TRBJ1-1|TRBD1|-
TGTGCCAGCAGTCAGACAGGGGGCGGCACTGAAGCTTTCTTT
CASSQTGGGTEAFF
>TRBV19|8|TRBJ1-2|-|-
TGTGCTAACTATGGCTACACCTTC
CANYGYTF
>TRBV2|14|TRBJ2-1|-|-
TGTGCCAGCAGTGAAGATGTAGGTCGTAGTGAGCAGTTCTTC
CASSEDVGRSEQFF
>TRBV19|16|TRBJ1-5|-|few
TGTGCCAGTAGCTTGGGAATTACAGGGTTCTTGGGGCCCCAGCATTTT
CASSLGITGFLGPQHF
>TRBV4-2|13|TRBJ2-7|-|few
TGTGCCAGCAGCCAAGATAGGCTAGACGAGCAGTACTTC
CASSQDRLDEQYF
>TRBV29-1|16|TRBJ2-7|TRBD1|many
TGCAGCGTCGATGGGGATCCGGGACAGGGGGACTACGAGCAGTACTTC
CSVDGDPGQGDYEQYF
>TRBV7-3|14|TRBJ2-3|TRBD1|-
TGTGCCAGCAGCTTAACAGGGGGCGAAGATACGCAGTATTTT
CASSLTGGEDTQYF
>TRBV20-1|16|TRBJ1-5|TRBD1|-
TGCAGTGCTACGAACAGGGGGCGCGTGAGCAATCAGCCCCAGCATTTT
CSATNRGRVSNQPQHF
>TRBV6-2/TRBV6-3|15|TRBJ2-5|-|-
TGTGCCAGCAGTTACAGCTCTGGGGGGCCTGAGACCCAGTACTTC
CASSYSSGGPETQYF
>TRBV24-1|16|TRBJ2-3|TRBD2|-
TGTGCCACCAGTGATTCGGGACTAGTTTCCGCAGATACGCAGTATTTT
CATSDSGLVSADTQYF
>TRBV19|14|TRBJ1-5|-|-
TGTGCCAGTAGTCTGGCCAATAGCAATCAGCCCCAGCATTTT
CASSLANSNQPQHF
>TRBV7-9|15|TRBJ2-7|-|-
TGTGCCAGCAGCTCTCGTGGACAGAAAAATTACGAGCAGTACTTC
CASSSRGQKNYEQYF
>TRBV6-6|14|TRBJ2-7|TRBD1|few
TGTGCCAGCAGAGAGGGACAGGGAAACTACGAGCAGTACTTC
CASREGQGNYEQYF
>TRBV2|13|TRBJ2-2|-|few
TGTGCCAGCACCGGGGACGCCTCCGGGGAGCTGTTTTTT
CASTGDASGELFF
>TRBV20-1|16|TRBJ1-2|TRBD1|-
TGCAGTGCTAGAGATCCCCCCCCGACAGGGATATGGGGCTACACCTTC
CSARDPPPTGIWGYTF
>TRBV10-1|14|TRBJ2-7|-|-
TGCGCCAGCAGTGAGTCGAGGAGTACCTACGAGCAGTACTTC
CASSESRSTYEQYF
>TRBV5-1|15|TRBJ2-3|TRBD1|-
TGCGCCAGCAGCTTGATGGGGACAGGGGCAGATACGCAGTATTTT
CASSLMGTGADTQYF
>TRBV5-6|16|TRBJ2-7|-|few
TGTGCCAGCAGCTTACCGGGGGCAGGCCCAACCTACGAGCAGTACTTC
CASSLPGAGPTYEQYF
>TRBV6-1|14|TRBJ1-2|TRBD1|-
TGTGCCAGCAGTGAAGGTACAGGGGGCTATGGCTACACCTTC
CASSEGTGGYGYTF
>TRBV6-5|13|TRBJ1-6|-|few
TGTGCCAGCAGCGTGGGGGGGGATTCACCCCTCCACTTT
CASSVGGDSPLHF
>TRBV12-3/TRBV12-4|14|TRBJ1-1|-|many
TGTGCCAGCAGACCCCCACAGGGGAACACTGAAGCTTTCTTT
CASRPPQGNTEAFF
>TRBV7-3|15|TRBJ2-7|TRBD2|-
TGTGCCAGCAGCTTAGTTGCTGGCGGGAGCTACGAGCAGTACTTC
CASSLVAGGSYEQYF
>TRBV14|15|TRBJ2-7|TRBD2|-
TGTGCCAGCAGCCAGCCGGGACTAGCGGGAGTAGAGCAGTACTTC
CASSQPGLAGVEQYF
>TRBV24-1|13|TRBJ2-2|-|few
TGTGCCACCAGAGGGTATAAGACCGGGGAGCTGTTTTTT
CATRGYKTGELFF
>TRBV19|14|TRBJ1-4|TRBD1|medium-sized
TGTGCCAGTAGCCACCGGGACAGTGATGAAAAACTGTTTTTT
CASSHRDSDEKLFF
>TRBV9|15|TRBJ2-7|-|-
TGTGCCAGCAGCGTAACCGGGAACGTTCCGTACGAGCAGTACTTC
CASSVTGNVPYEQYF
>TRBV5-6|11|TRBJ2-7|TRBD1|few
TGTGCCAGCAGCGCCGGGACAGGGTCGTCCTTC
CASSAGTGSSF
>TRBV6-5|13|TRBJ1-1|-|-
TGTGCCAGCAGGCGGCCGTTGGATACTGAAGCTTTCTTT
CASRRPLDTEAFF
>TRBV9|14|TRBJ1-6|-|-
TGTGCCAGCAGCGTAGGACAGTATAATTCACCCCTCCACTTT
CASSVGQYNSPLHF
>TRBV7-3|16|TRBJ2-7|TRBD2|-
TGTGCCAGCAGCTTAAGGGGGGGGGGGGGCTCCTACGAGCAGTACTTC
CASSLRGGGGSYEQYF
>TRBV5-1|14|TRBJ1-2|-|few
TGCGCCAGCAGCCTAGGCAGGGAACGAGATGGCTACACCTTC
CASSLGRERDGYTF
>TRBV5-4|14|TRBJ2-5|TRBD1|-
TGTGCCAGCAGGACAGGGGGGAACCAAGAGACCCAGTACTTC
CASRTGGNQETQYF
>TRBV9|15|TRBJ2-3|-|-
TGTGCCAGCAGCCTCCAGGGCAGCTTCACAGATACGCAGTATTTT
CASSLQGSFTDTQYF
>TRBV12-3/TRBV12-4|15|TRBJ2-1|-|once
TGTGCCAGCACTTCATCTGAGGGGTTTGCCAATGAGCAGTTCTTC
CASTSSEGFANEQFF
>TRBV11-2|16|TRBJ2-5|-|few
TGTGCCAGCAGCTTAAATCGGAGGGCCTCGGGAGAGACCCAGTACTTC
CASSLNRRASGETQYF
>TRBV20-1|14|TRBJ2-3|TRBD2|-
TGCAGTGCTAGAGTGGCGGGAGAGAGAGATACGCAGTATTTT
CSARVAGERDTQYF
>TRBV29-1|12|TRBJ2-1|-|many
TGCAGCGCTGAAGGGGGCTACAATGAGCAGTTCTTC
CSAEGGYNEQFF
>TRBV2|13|TRBJ2-7|-|once
TGTGCCAGCAGTGAGGGACGTCTCTACGGGCAGTACTTC
CASSEGRLYGQYF
>TRBV28|15|TRBJ2-5|-|many
TGTGCCAGCAGTTTTTCAAGGAGAGACAAAGAGACCCAGTACTTC
CASSFSRRDKETQYF
>TRBV6-5|14|TRBJ1-2|-|medium-sized
TGTGCCAGCAGTTATTCCGGAGGGGCAGGAGGCTACACCTTC
CASSYSGGAGGYTF
>TRBV10-2|13|TRBJ1-5|-|few
TGCGCCAGCAGCAGACAGTCCAATCAGCCCCAGCATTTT
CASSRQSNQPQHF
>TRBV19|13|TRBJ1-1|-|-
TGCGCCAGTACTCCTTCAGAGGCTGCTGAAGCTTTCTTT
CASTPSEAAEAFF
>TRBV4-2|16|TRBJ2-7|TRBD1|few
TGTGCCAGCAGCCAAGAAGGGACAGGAGCAACCTACGAGCAGTACTTC
CASSQEGTGATYEQYF
>TRBV10-1|17|TRBJ2-1|-|-
TGCGCCAGCAGTGTTGGCGGTCGGCCCGAAGGGGACAATGAGCAGTTCTTC
CASSVGGRPEGDNEQFF
>TRBV5-1|13|TRBJ2-7|TRBD2|few
TGCGCCAGCAGCCCGGGGGGGCGCTACGAGCAGTACTTC
CASSPGGRYEQYF
>TRBV15|14|TRBJ2-7|-|-
TGTGCCACCAGCAGAGTGGAGTTTAGCTACGAGCAGTACTTC
CATSRVEFSYEQYF
>TRBV2|17|TRBJ1-5|-|-
TGTGCCAGCAGTGAAGAGATTGCCGGCGACAGTAATCAGCCCCAGCATTTT
CASSEEIAGDSNQPQHF
>TRBV24-1|16|TRBJ2-3|-|-
TGCGCGACCAGTGATTCCGGGTCGGATAGCACAGATACGCAGTGTTTT
CATSDSGSDSTDTQCF